A selection of T cell receptor beta chains follows, all from one sample in a study of CD8 T cells in ankylosing spondylitis. TCRdb processed the 5' RACE reads anew with MiXCR; each CDR3 protein has one entry. The sample lists some 180,000 distinct CDR3 sequences, 15% to 20% occurring once. Source material: blood, either unsorted or a sorted T cell fraction (not recorded which). The receptors come from a male donor aged 5 to 30 with ankylosing spondylitis or in good health (not recorded which). Each CDR3 is given with its conserved first and last residue. The D gene is left open where the match is weak. Some rows have no size entry. The others give once, few or many, or a class for an expanded clone.

d_gene,v_gene,abundance,j_gene,CDR3nt,CDR3aa
TRBD1,TRBV20-1,.,TRBJ2-1,TGCAGTGCATCTGGACAGGGTTTAAATCAGTTCTTC,CSASGQGLNQFF
TRBD2,TRBV4-3,.,TRBJ2-5,TGCGCCAGCAGCCTCGGACTAGCGGGATTCGAGACCCAGTACTTC,CASSLGLAGFETQYF
TRBD1,TRBV25-1,many,TRBJ2-3,TGTGCCAGCAGTCTTCCCCCGGACAGGGGAGGACCACCTCCCGAGTATTTT,CASSLPPDRGGPPPEYF
TRBD2,TRBV20-1,many,TRBJ2-3,TGCAGTGCTAGCCGCGGGAGGACAGATACGCAGTATTTT,CSASRGRTDTQYF
TRBD1,TRBV12-3/TRBV12-4,many,TRBJ1-5,TGTGCCAGCAGTTTAGAAGGCAGGGGGGGCCAGCCCCAGCATTTT,CASSLEGRGGQPQHF
.,TRBV3-1,many,TRBJ2-5,TGTGCCAGCAGCCAAGTGAGGGAGACCCAGTACTTC,CASSQVRETQYF
.,TRBV19,many,TRBJ1-2,TGTGCCACCCGGGACACCAGGGCATATGGCTACACCTTC,CATRDTRAYGYTF
.,TRBV12-3/TRBV12-4,.,TRBJ1-5,TGTGCCAGTCAAAAAGATAGCAATCAGCCCCAGCATTTT,CASQKDSNQPQHF
TRBD2,TRBV6-5,many,TRBJ2-2,TGTGCCAGCAGTTACTCGGGACGGGAGGGTTATACCGGGGAGCTGTTTTTT,CASSYSGREGYTGELFF
.,TRBV27,many,TRBJ1-4,TGTGCCAGCAGTCTAGTCGCAACTAATGAAAAACTGTTTTTT,CASSLVATNEKLFF
.,TRBV4-1,few,TRBJ2-1,TGCGCCAGCAGCCAAGATCCTCTGAGTACCTCCTACAATGAGCAGTTCTTC,CASSQDPLSTSYNEQFF
TRBD2,TRBV24-1,.,TRBJ2-1,TGTGCCACCAGTGATCACCTAGCGGGAGAGTTCGATGAGCAGTTCTTC,CATSDHLAGEFDEQFF
TRBD1,TRBV28,many,TRBJ2-2,TGTGCCAGCAGTTTAGGTCCAGAGACAGGGACGGAGGAGCTGTTTTTT,CASSLGPETGTEELFF
.,TRBV12-3/TRBV12-4,many,TRBJ1-1,TGTGCCAGCAGTTTAAACCCAGAAGCTAAGAACACTGAAGCTTTCTTT,CASSLNPEAKNTEAFF
.,TRBV28,many,TRBJ2-5,TGTGCCAGCGCTCGGGACGGAGGACGAGGAGAGACCCAGTACTTC,CASARDGGRGETQYF
.,TRBV6-6,many,TRBJ1-2,TGTGCCAGCAGCCCGGGACCGCTCTATGGCTACACCTTC,CASSPGPLYGYTF
.,TRBV5-5,many,TRBJ2-2,TGTGCCAGCAGCTCCAGGGGGGCCCCCACCGGGGAGCTGTTTTTT,CASSSRGAPTGELFF
.,TRBV3-1,many,TRBJ2-1,TGTGCCAGCAGCCAAGCCGCAAGCTCCTACAATGAGCAGTTCTTC,CASSQAASSYNEQFF
TRBD2,TRBV20-1,many,TRBJ2-3,TGCAGTGCTAGTAGGCGGACTAGCGGGAGCACAGATACGCAGTATTTT,CSASRRTSGSTDTQYF
TRBD2,TRBV4-3,.,TRBJ2-3,TGCGCCAGCAGCCAAGAGAGTAGAGCTAGCGGTGATACGCAGTATTTT,CASSQESRASGDTQYF
.,TRBV20-1,.,TRBJ2-3,TGCAGTGCTAGGTCCTTGTCGGAGTGGACAGATACGCAGTATTTT,CSARSLSEWTDTQYF